The 28 T cell receptor beta chains presented below share a single source sample, sequenced in a study of blood T cell repertoires in COVID-19. Some clones are missing from TCRdb's copy, which holds only in-frame ones; the method was immunoSEQ multiplex PCR. Of 150,000 to 160,000 clones listed, approximately 80% are singletons. The material sequenced was peripheral blood. These receptors were taken from a woman aged 60-75 years with acute or convalescent COVID-19.

The chain recombines TRBV7-9 with TRBJ2-2, with D possibly matching TRBD1 (5 bases). Trimming took 5 bases from V and 5 from J, leaving 21 bases between them. Per germline, CDR1 SEHNR and CDR2 FQNEAQ (reference sequence). The CDR3 sequence is 17 residues long. In nucleotides, the CDR3 is TGTGCCAGCAGCCCAAAACACAGGATATCGTTAACCGGGGAGCTGTTTTTT. It translates to CASSPKHRISLTGELFF. Drawing the rest from reference TRBV7-9 and TRBJ2-2, the complete variable domain is DTGVSQNPRHKITKRGQNVTFRCDPISEHNRLYWYRQTLGQGPEFLTYFQNEAQLEKSRLLSDRFSAERPKGSFSTLEIQRTEQGDSAMYLCASSPKHRISLTGELFFGEGSRLTVL.

This clone was detected a few times. The chain has TRBV7-2 and TRBJ2-7, with D tentatively TRBD1 (5 bases). CDR3 length: 15 residues. CDR1 is SGHTA and CDR2 is FQGNSA in the germline V gene. The V end was cut by 4 bases, the J end by 9 bases, with 22 bases between. CDR3 protein: CASSSYLEAPTGQYV. CDR3 in DNA: TGTGCCAGCAGCTCATACTTAGAAGCCCCAACAGGGCAGTACGTC.

The V call is TRBV12-3 or TRBV12-4, the J call TRBJ1-2; perhaps TRBD1 as D (6 bases). This CDR3 has 13 amino acids. Trimming stripped 5 bases from V and 4 bases from J, with 11 bases between. The CDR3 protein is CASSKGERYGYTF. The CDR3 coding sequence is TGTGCCAGCAGTAAGGGGGAGCGCTATGGCTACACCTTC.

The rearrangement joins TRBV19 to TRBJ1-1; D remains unclear. There are 11 residues in the CDR3. Germline CDR1 reads LNHDA; CDR2 reads SQIVND (reference sequence). Trimming pared 9 bases from V and 3 bases from J, leaving 8 bases between. The chain's CDR3 is CASSSYTEAFF. For the CDR3, the DNA is TGTGCCAGCAGTTCGTACACTGAAGCTTTCTTT.

The chain combines TRBV19 with TRBJ1-1, with 7 bases identical to TRBD1. The CDR3 totals 15 residues. Looked up from germline, CDR1 is LNHDA and CDR2 is SQIVND (reference sequence). V trimming: 6 bases; J trimming: 8 bases; junction bases outside the gene matches: 15. This chain's CDR3 is CASSLPGQRRSEAFF. In DNA, the CDR3 is TGTGCCAGTAGCCTGCCGGGACAGAGACGTTCAGAAGCTTTCTTT.

This chain uses TRBV2 with TRBJ2-5, with a possible D match to TRBD2 (5 bases). Trimming cost V 1 base and J 5 bases, with 8 bases left between them. Germline CDR1 reads SNHLY; CDR2 reads FYNNEI. The CDR3 spans 13 residues. The chain's CDR3 is CASSEGGWETQYF. CDR3 in DNA: TGTGCCAGCAGTGAAGGAGGGTGGGAGACCCAGTACTTC. The full variable domain, its missing parts supplied by reference TRBV2 and TRBJ2-5, is EPEVTQTPSHQVTQMGQEVILRCVPISNHLYFYWYRQILGQKVEFLVSFYNNEISEKSEIFDDQFSVERPDGSNFTLKIRSTKLEDSAMYFCASSEGGWETQYFGPGTRLLVL.

Of note for this clone: Other nucleotide sequences in the sample specify the same CDR3. Here the CDR3 reads CASSQGPYNSPLHF. The CDR3, as DNA: TGTGCCAGCAGCCAAGGTCCTTATAATTCACCCCTCCACTTT. The V and J genes are TRBV3-1 (or the pseudogene TRBV3-2) and TRBJ1-6; D uncertain. The ends were cut back, 1 base at V and 4 bases at J, with 5 bases in the middle. Germline lookup yields CDR1 LGHDT and CDR2 YNNKEL (reference sequence). The CDR3 spans 14 residues.

The chain couples TRBV5-1 to TRBJ1-1, with 8 bases fitting TRBD1. The CDR3 totals 12 residues. After removal of 4 bases from V and 4 bases from J, the junction contained 0 bases not matched to a gene. Germline V lookup: CDR1 SGHRS, CDR2 YFSETQ. Written as DNA, the CDR3 is TGCGCCAGCAGCCAGGGGGCCACTGAAGCTTTCTTT. Encoded protein: CASSQGATEAFF.

This clone appeared once. The chain links TRBV18 to TRBJ2-5; D may be TRBD2 (6 bases). This CDR3 is built from 13 residues. Germline loops: CDR1 KGHSH, CDR2 LQKENI. The V end lost 6 bases, the J end lost 2 bases, and 10 bases lay between the germline ends. DNA of the CDR3: TGTGCCAGCTCTCGCGGGACTCAAGAGACCCAGTACTTC. Its protein is CASSRGTQETQYF.

This clone was counted at least ten times. The V gene is TRBV7-9, the J gene TRBJ1-2, with TRBD1 as a possible D gene (5 bases). Germline V lookup: CDR1 SEHNR, CDR2 FQNEAQ (reference sequence). The ends were cut back, 7 bases at V and 8 bases at J, with 14 bases in the middle. The CDR3 has 12 residues. In DNA form, the CDR3 reads TGTGCCAGCATCCTGGGGCCCGGGGGCTACACCTTC. The encoded protein is CASILGPGGYTF.

The rearrangement uses TRBV2 and TRBJ2-3; 12 bases are a match to TRBD2. The germline CDR1 and CDR2 sequences are SNHLY and FYNNEI. The V and J ends lost 5 bases and 11 bases, in that order; junction bases with no gene match: 5. The CDR3 contains 13 residues. This CDR3 reads CASSPLLAGGQYF. DNA of the CDR3: TGTGCCAGCAGTCCCCTACTAGCGGGGGGGCAGTATTTT.

The chain recombines TRBV5-4 with TRBJ1-1; D is uncertain. The CDR3 is 17 amino acids. The germline V gene encodes CDR1 SGHNT and CDR2 YYREEE (reference sequence). V dropped 4 bases and J dropped 0 bases, with 19 bases sitting between them. The CDR3: CASSLSSLGGMNTEAFF. As DNA, the CDR3 is TGTGCCAGCAGCCTGAGTAGCTTAGGAGGTATGAACACTGAAGCTTTCTTT.

The chain uses TRBV12-3 or TRBV12-4 and TRBJ1-1; the match to TRBD1 covers 7 bases. The CDR3 length is 13 residues. V lost 6 bases and J lost 4; bases outside the gene matches: 5. CDR3 loop: CASRLSGGTEAFF. CDR3 coding DNA: TGTGCCAGCAGACTATCAGGGGGCACTGAAGCTTTCTTT.

This clone was seen once. The rearrangement links TRBV10-1 to TRBJ2-1, with D possibly matching TRBD2 (7 bases). The germline V gene encodes CDR1 WNHNN and CDR2 SYGVQD (reference sequence). Trimming took off 4 bases at V and 7 bases at J, with 17 bases between the two ends. The CDR3 is 15 residues long. Here the CDR3 reads CASSGSAGAPNEQFF. Written as DNA, the CDR3 is TGCGCCAGCAGTGGGTCGGCGGGGGCCCCAAATGAGCAGTTCTTC.

The chain links TRBV2 to TRBJ1-4; 7 bases line up with TRBD1. Germline CDR1 SNHLY, CDR2 FYNNEI. This CDR3 is 14 amino acids long. J was trimmed by 8 bases and V by 6 bases; bases with no gene match: 9. CDR3 residues: CASSLRGRGEKLFF. The CDR3 coding sequence is TGTGCCAGCAGCCTGAGGGGGCGCGGGGAAAAACTGTTTTTT.

The genes are TRBV24-1 and TRBJ2-5; D is possibly TRBD2 (7 bases). Germline V CDR1 and CDR2: KGHDR, SFDVKD. The CDR3 has 11 residues. V was clipped by 7 bases and J by 9 bases, with 11 bases between them. The CDR3 nucleotides are TGTGCCACCAGGGGAGGGGGACCCCAGTACTTC. Residues: CATRGGGPQYF.

The V gene is TRBV5-6, the J gene TRBJ2-5; D is possibly TRBD2 (6 bases). Trimming left V 0 bases short and J 4 bases short, with 13 bases between. CDR1 is SGHDT and CDR2 is YYEEEE in the germline V gene. CDR3 size: 15 residues. The CDR3 is CASSLVEGRGETQYF. CDR3 sequence (DNA): TGTGCCAGCAGCTTGGTGGAGGGGCGTGGAGAGACCCAGTACTTC.

V usage is TRBV7-3 and J usage is TRBJ2-1; TRBD2 matches at 7 bases. Germline lookup yields CDR1 SGHTA and CDR2 FQGTGA. V shed 5 bases and J 4 bases; nucleotides not matched to a gene: 11. The CDR3 has 16 residues. The CDR3 reads CASSPTAGLVYNEQFF. The CDR3 DNA reads as TGTGCCAGCAGCCCGACAGCGGGGCTAGTTTACAATGAGCAGTTCTTC.

This chain joins TRBV11-3 and TRBJ2-3; 10 bases align to TRBD1. Per the germline V gene, CDR1 is SGHNT and CDR2 is YENEEA. Losses at the gene ends were 0 bases for V and 4 bases for J; bases not matched to a gene: 4. The CDR3 sequence is 16 residues long. The CDR3 coding sequence is TGTGCCAGCAGCTTAGATCTGGGGACAGGGGCAGATACGCAGTATTTT. Translated: CASSLDLGTGADTQYF. Full variable domain (missing parts from reference TRBV11-3 and TRBJ2-3): EAGVVQSPRYKIIEKKQPVAFWCNPISGHNTLYWYLQNLGQGPELLIRYENEEAVDDSQLPKDRFSAERLKGVDSTLKIQPAELGDSAVYLCASSLDLGTGADTQYFGPGTRLTVL.

The chain's CDR3 is CASSYMQGSTGELFF. CDR3 sequence (DNA): TGTGCCAGCAGTTATATGCAGGGGAGCACCGGGGAGCTGTTTTTT. The V gene is TRBV6-5, the J gene TRBJ2-2; D is possibly TRBD1 (6 bases). The CDR3 contains 15 residues. Trimming cost V 3 bases and J 4 bases, with 12 bases left between them. Looked up from germline, CDR1 is MNHEY and CDR2 is SVGAGI.

The chain is built from TRBV6-5 and TRBJ1-2, with D unresolved. Germline assignment: CDR1 MNHEY and CDR2 SVGAGI. CDR3 length equals 14 residues. Trimming pared 7 bases from V and 0 bases from J, leaving 12 bases between. The CDR3 is CASNPNRANYGYTF. The CDR3, as DNA: TGTGCCAGCAACCCTAACAGAGCTAACTATGGCTACACCTTC.

The chain combines TRBV6-6 with TRBJ1-2; 7 nucleotides line up with TRBD1. Germline V gene lookup returns CDR1 MNHNY and CDR2 SVGAGI (reference sequence). The CDR3 has 14 amino acids. The V gene end was trimmed by 5 bases and the J gene end by 3 bases; junction bases not matched to a gene: 6. In nucleotides, the CDR3 is TGTGCCAGCAGTAGGGACAGCCCACACTATGGCTACACCTTC. It specifies CASSRDSPHYGYTF.

This clone was observed a handful of times. The V gene is TRBV5-5, the J gene TRBJ1-6, with TRBD1 matching 9 bases. The CDR3 has 16 residues. The V and J ends lost 4 bases and 7 bases, in that order; junction bases with no gene match: 9. The germline V gene encodes CDR1 SGHKS and CDR2 YYEKEE (reference sequence). CDR3 loop: CASSRTGTGKNSPLHF. CDR3 DNA sequence: TGTGCCAGCAGCAGAACCGGGACAGGGAAAAATTCACCCCTCCACTTT.

The rearrangement uses TRBV19 and TRBJ2-3; 10 bases map to TRBD1. V lost 7 bases to trimming and J lost 2 bases; unmatched junction nucleotides: 6. The CDR3 spans 15 residues. Germline CDR1 reads LNHDA; CDR2 reads SQIVND (reference sequence). CDR3 sequence reads: CASTGQGRTTDTQYF. CDR3 sequence (DNA): TGTGCCAGTACGGGACAGGGGAGGACCACAGATACGCAGTATTTT.

This chain joins TRBV2 and TRBJ1-4; D is undetermined. Between the trimmed V and J ends, which lost 6 bases and 12 bases, there was a span of 11 bases. The germline V gene has CDR1 SNHLY and CDR2 FYNNEI. This CDR3 region has 11 residues. CDR3: CASSVEVQLFF. The CDR3 DNA sequence: TGTGCCAGCAGCGTGGAGGTACAACTGTTTTTT.

The V gene is TRBV9, the J gene TRBJ2-2; D is perhaps TRBD1 (5 bases). Trimming left V 0 bases short and J 5 bases short, with 11 bases between. This CDR3 has 15 amino acids. The germline CDR1 and CDR2 sequences are SGDLS and YYNGEE. Written as DNA, the CDR3 is TGTGCCAGCAGCGTAGTGGCAGGGAATACCGGGGAGCTGTTTTTT. This sequence encodes CASSVVAGNTGELFF.

The chain employs TRBV28 and TRBJ2-7; D gene unclear. With 6 bases removed from V and 6 bases from J, the gap between germline ends came to 9 bases. The CDR3 is made up of 11 amino acids. Germline V lookup: CDR1 MDHEN, CDR2 SYDVKM. The CDR3 DNA follows: TGTGCCAGCAGCTCCCCGAGCGAGCAGTACGTC. Protein product: CASSSPSEQYV.

V gene TRBV27 combines with J gene TRBJ1-5; 7 positions agree with TRBD1. The V and J ends lost 6 bases and 2 bases, in that order; junction bases with no gene match: 19. Germline CDR1 and CDR2: MNHEY and SMNVEV (reference sequence). The CDR3 consists of 19 residues. The CDR3 loop reads CASSLTGTARTAGNQPQHF. In nucleotides, the CDR3 is TGTGCCAGCAGCCTAACCGGGACAGCCAGAACGGCCGGCAATCAGCCCCAGCATTTT.